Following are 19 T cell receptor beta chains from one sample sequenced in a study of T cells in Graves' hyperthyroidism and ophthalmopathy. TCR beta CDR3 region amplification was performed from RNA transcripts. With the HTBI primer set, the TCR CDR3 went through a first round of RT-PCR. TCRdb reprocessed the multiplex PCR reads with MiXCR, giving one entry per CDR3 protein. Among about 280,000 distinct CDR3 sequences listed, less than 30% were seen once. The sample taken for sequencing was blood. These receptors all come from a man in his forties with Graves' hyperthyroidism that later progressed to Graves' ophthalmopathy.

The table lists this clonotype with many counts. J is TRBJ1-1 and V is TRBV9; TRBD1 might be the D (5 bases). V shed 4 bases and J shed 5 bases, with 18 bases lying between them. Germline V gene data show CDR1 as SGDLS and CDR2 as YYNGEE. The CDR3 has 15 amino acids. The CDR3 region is CASSPIPAGGTEAFF. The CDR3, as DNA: TGTGCCAGCAGCCCGATCCCGGCGGGGGGAACTGAAGCTTTCTTT.

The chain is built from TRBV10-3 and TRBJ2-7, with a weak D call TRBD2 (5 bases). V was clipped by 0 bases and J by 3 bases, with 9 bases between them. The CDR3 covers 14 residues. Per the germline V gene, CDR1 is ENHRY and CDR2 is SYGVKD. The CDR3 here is CAISESSEVYEQYF. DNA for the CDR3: TGTGCCATCAGTGAGTCTAGCGAGGTCTACGAGCAGTACTTC.

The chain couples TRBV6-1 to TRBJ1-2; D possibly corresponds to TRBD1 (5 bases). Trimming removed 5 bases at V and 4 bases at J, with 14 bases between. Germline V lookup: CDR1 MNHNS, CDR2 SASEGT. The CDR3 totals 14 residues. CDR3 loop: CASSPSNRIYGYTF. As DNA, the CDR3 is TGTGCCAGCAGTCCATCCAACAGGATCTATGGCTACACCTTC.

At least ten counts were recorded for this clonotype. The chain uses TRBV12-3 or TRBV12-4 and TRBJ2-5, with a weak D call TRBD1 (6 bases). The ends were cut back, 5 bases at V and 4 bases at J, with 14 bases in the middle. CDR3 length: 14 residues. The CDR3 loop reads CASSGTGTRETQYF. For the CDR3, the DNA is TGTGCCAGCAGTGGGACCGGGACACGAGAGACCCAGTACTTC.

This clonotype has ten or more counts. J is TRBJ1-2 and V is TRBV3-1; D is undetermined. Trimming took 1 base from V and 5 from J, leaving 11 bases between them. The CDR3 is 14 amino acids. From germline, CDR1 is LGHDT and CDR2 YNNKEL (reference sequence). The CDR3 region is CASSQGSSPYGYTF. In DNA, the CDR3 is TGTGCCAGCAGCCAAGGCAGCTCGCCTTATGGCTACACCTTC.

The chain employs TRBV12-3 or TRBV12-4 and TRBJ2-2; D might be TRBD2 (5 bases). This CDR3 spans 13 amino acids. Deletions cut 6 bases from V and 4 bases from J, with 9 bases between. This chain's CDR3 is CASSTGVTGELFF. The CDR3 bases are TGTGCCAGCAGCACCGGGGTCACCGGGGAGCTGTTTTTT.

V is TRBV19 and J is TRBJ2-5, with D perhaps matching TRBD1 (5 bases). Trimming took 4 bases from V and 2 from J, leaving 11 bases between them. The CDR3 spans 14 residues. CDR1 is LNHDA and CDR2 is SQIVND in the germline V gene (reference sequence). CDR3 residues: CASSKTASQETQYF. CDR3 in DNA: TGTGCCAGTAGTAAGACAGCATCACAAGAGACCCAGTACTTC.

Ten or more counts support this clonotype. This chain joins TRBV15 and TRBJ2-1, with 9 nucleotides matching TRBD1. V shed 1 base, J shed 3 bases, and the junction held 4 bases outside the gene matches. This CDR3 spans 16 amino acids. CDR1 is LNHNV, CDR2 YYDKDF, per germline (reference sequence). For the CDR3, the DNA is TGTGCCACCAGCAGAGCTGGGACAGGGATCTACAATGAGCAGTTCTTC. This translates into CATSRAGTGIYNEQFF. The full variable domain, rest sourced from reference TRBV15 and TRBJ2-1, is DAMVIQNPRYQVTQFGKPVTLSCSQTLNHNVMYWYQQKSSQAPKLLFHYYDKDFNNEADTPDNFQSRRPNTSFCFLDIRSPGLGDTAMYLCATSRAGTGIYNEQFFGPGTRLTVL.

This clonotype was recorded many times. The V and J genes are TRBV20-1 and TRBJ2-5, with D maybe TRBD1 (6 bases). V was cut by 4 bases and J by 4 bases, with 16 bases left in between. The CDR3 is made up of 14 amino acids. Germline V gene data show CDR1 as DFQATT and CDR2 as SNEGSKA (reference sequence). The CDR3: CSAKVGTSGETQYF. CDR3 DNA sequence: TGCAGTGCTAAAGTAGGGACAAGTGGAGAGACCCAGTACTTC.

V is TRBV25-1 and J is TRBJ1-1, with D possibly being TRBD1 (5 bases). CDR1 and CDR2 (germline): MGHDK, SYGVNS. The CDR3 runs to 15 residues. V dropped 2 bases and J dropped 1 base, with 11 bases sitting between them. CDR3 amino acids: CASSERDDENTEAFF. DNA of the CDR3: TGTGCCAGCAGTGAACGGGACGACGAGAACACTGAAGCTTTCTTT.

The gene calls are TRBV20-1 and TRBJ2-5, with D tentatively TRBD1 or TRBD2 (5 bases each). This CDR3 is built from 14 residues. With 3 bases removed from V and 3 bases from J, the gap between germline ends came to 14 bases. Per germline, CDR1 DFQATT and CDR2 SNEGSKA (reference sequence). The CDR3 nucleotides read TGCAGTGCTAGGAGTCTCCGGGGCGAAGAGACCCAGTACTTC. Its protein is CSARSLRGEETQYF.

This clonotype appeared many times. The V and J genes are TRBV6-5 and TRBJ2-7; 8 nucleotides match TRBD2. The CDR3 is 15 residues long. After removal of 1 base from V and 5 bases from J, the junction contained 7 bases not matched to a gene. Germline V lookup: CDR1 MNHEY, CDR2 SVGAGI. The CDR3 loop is CASSYYRTSLNEQYF. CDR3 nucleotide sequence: TGTGCCAGCAGTTACTACCGGACTAGCCTGAACGAGCAGTACTTC.

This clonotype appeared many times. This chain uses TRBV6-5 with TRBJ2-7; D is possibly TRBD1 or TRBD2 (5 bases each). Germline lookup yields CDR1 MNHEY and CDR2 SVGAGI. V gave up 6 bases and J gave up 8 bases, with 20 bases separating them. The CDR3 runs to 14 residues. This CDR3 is CASRNSGDPPQQYF. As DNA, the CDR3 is TGTGCCAGCAGAAACTCCGGGGACCCCCCCCAGCAGTACTTC.

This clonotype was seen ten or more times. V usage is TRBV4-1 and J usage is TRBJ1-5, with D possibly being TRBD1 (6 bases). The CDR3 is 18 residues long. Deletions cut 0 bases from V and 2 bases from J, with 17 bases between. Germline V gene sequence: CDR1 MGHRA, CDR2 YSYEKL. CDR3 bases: TGCGCCAGCAGCCAAGAGGGTACAGGGATTCTGGGCAATCAGCCCCAGCATTTT. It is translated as CASSQEGTGILGNQPQHF.

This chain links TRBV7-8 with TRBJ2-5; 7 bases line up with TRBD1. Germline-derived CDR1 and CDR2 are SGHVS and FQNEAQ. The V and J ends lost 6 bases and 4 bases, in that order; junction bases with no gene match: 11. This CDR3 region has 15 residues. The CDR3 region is CASRPGQLSRETQYF. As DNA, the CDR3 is TGTGCCAGCAGGCCGGGACAGCTGAGTAGAGAGACCCAGTACTTC.

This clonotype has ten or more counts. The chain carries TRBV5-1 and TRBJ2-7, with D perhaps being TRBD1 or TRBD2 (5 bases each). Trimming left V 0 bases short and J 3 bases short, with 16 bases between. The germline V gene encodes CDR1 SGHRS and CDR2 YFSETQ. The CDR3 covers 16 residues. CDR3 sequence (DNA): TGCGCCAGCAGCTTGGGACCTACCGGGACGGGCTACGAGCAGTACTTC. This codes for CASSLGPTGTGYEQYF.

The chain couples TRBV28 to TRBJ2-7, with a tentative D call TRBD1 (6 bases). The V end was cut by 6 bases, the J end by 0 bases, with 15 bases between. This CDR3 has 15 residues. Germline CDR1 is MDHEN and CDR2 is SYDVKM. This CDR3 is CASRHYQDSSYEQYF. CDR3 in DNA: TGTGCCAGCAGGCATTACCAGGACAGCTCCTACGAGCAGTACTTC.

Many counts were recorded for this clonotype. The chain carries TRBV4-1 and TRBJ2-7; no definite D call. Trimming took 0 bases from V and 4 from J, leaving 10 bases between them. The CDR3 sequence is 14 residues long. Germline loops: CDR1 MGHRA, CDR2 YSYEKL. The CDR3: CASSQEFGGYEQYF. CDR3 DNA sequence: TGCGCCAGCAGCCAAGAGTTTGGCGGTTACGAGCAGTACTTC.

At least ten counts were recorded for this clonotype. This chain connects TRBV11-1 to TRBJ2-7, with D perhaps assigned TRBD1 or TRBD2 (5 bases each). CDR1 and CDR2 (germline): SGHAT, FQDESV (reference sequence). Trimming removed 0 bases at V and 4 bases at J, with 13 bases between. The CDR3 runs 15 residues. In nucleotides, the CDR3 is TGTGCCAGCAGCTTAGCGTTCTTCGGGGCGTACGAGCAGTACTTC. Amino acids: CASSLAFFGAYEQYF.